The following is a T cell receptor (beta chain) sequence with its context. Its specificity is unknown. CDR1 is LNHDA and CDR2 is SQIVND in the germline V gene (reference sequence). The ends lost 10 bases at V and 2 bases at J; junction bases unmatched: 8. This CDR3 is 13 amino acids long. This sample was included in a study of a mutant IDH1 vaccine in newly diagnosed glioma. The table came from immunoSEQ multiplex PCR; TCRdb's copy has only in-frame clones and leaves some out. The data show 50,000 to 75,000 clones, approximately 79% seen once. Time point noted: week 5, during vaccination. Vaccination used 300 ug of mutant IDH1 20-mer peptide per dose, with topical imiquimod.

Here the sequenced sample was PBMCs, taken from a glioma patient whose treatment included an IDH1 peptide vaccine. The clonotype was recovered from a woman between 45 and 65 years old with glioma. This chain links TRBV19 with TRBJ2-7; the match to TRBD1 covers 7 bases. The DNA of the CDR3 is TGTGCCACATCTCAGGGACAGCCCTACGAGCAGTACTTC. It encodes CATSQGQPYEQYF.